This TCR beta chain was captured in a study of control samples from healthy donors and cancer patients. The repertoire was sequenced with immunoSEQ multiplex PCR; TCRdb's copy has only in-frame clones and lacks some. The data contain 95,000 to 150,000 clones, approximately 92% of them singletons. Trimming took 7 bases from V and 9 from J; bases not matched to a gene: 6. Per germline, CDR1 MNHNY and CDR2 SVGAGI (reference sequence). The CDR3 spans 13 residues. The chain recombines TRBV6-6 with TRBJ2-1; TRBD2 aligns across 10 bases. The sample was PBMCs. The source of this sequence is an elderly man with head and neck cancer. The CDR3 sequence is CASNERGGGEQFF. The CDR3 DNA reads as TGTGCCAGCAATGAGCGGGGGGGCGGTGAGCAGTTCTTC.